Listed below are T cell receptor beta chains from one sample, sequenced in a study of shared clonotypes between healthy human individuals. The repertoire was sequenced with immunoSEQ multiplex PCR; TCRdb's copy has only in-frame clones and lacks some. The data show under 2,500,000 clones, approximately 96% seen once. Material for sequencing was naive CD4+ T cells sorted from blood. The receptors shown here come from a man between 18 and 35 years old in good health. The CDR3 runs from the conserved cysteine through the conserved F or W. D genes are given only for firm matches.

V: TRBV2
J: TRBJ2-3
D: TRBD2
DNA: TGTGCCAGCAGTGAAGGGGGAGGGCGAGGGCAGTATTTT
CDR3: CASSEGGGRGQYF

V: TRBV27
J: TRBJ1-6
D: .
DNA: TGTGCCAGCAGTTTATCTAATTCACCCCTCCACTTT
CDR3: CASSLSNSPLHF

V: TRBV27
J: TRBJ1-1
D: .
DNA: TGTGCCAGCACAGTTGACGTGTCCAGGCGGAACACTGAAGCTTTCTTT
CDR3: CASTVDVSRRNTEAFF

V: TRBV5-4
J: TRBJ2-5
D: TRBD1
DNA: TGTGCCAGCAGCTTGCCCAAGGGGGCGGAGGAGACCCAGTACTTC
CDR3: CASSLPKGAEETQYF

V: TRBV4-1
J: TRBJ2-7
D: TRBD2
DNA: TGCGCCAGCAGCCAAGGACTAGCGGGGCGGGGCGAGCAGTACTTC
CDR3: CASSQGLAGRGEQYF

V: TRBV7-2
J: TRBJ2-7
D: .
DNA: TGTGCCAGCAGCTTAGTTCTAGCCCGCTACGAGCAGTACTTC
CDR3: CASSLVLARYEQYF

V: TRBV4-1
J: TRBJ1-1
D: TRBD1
DNA: TGCGCCAGCAGCCAGGGACAGGTCTTGAACACTGAAGCTTTCTTT
CDR3: CASSQGQVLNTEAFF

V: TRBV5-6
J: TRBJ2-5
D: .
DNA: TGTGCCAGCAGCTTGGAGTCCGGGTCAGGGACCCAGTACTTC
CDR3: CASSLESGSGTQYF

V: TRBV9
J: TRBJ1-4
D: .
DNA: TGTGCCAGCAGCGTAGGACCTGGGGGCTTAACTAATGAAAAACTGTTTTTT
CDR3: CASSVGPGGLTNEKLFF

V: TRBV6-6
J: TRBJ2-1
D: .
DNA: TGTGCCAGCAGTTACCCCGGGGTCTCTGGGAATGAGCAGTTCTTC
CDR3: CASSYPGVSGNEQFF

V: TRBV6-7
J: TRBJ1-5
D: .
DNA: TGTGCCGGCCGGGAGGAGGGGAATCAGCCCCAGCATTTT
CDR3: CAGREEGNQPQHF